This T cell receptor beta chain is drawn from a study of shared clonotypes between healthy human individuals. Study-wide points: Owing to a small donor count, the genetic and exposure-history diversity represented was limited. Investigators collected only blood, and repertoires in tissues likely differ.

Only Caucasian adults living in Nashville, Tennessee served as donors. Trimming stripped 1 base from V and 0 bases from J, with 7 bases between. This CDR3 region has 15 residues. Germline CDR1 LNHDA, CDR2 SQIVND (reference sequence). A note on this clone: Its antigen remains unidentified.

Sequencing was performed with immunoSEQ multiplex PCR; in TCRdb, only in-frame clones are kept and a portion is missing. The table has about 490,000 clones, 79% seen once; the top ten hold roughly 12%. The TCR originated in a woman aged 40 to 50 in good health. Some clones in this sample may be carry-over from other donors' samples. The chain has TRBV19 and TRBJ1-5; the D is unclear. The sample consisted of PBMCs. CDR3 sequence reads: CASSIAWYSNQPQHF. The DNA of the CDR3 is TGTGCCAGTAGTATAGCCTGGTATAGCAATCAGCCCCAGCATTTT.